The clone carrying this TCR beta chain appeared a single time. This record belongs to a study of blood T cell repertoires in COVID-19. The repertoire was sequenced with immunoSEQ multiplex PCR; TCRdb's copy has only in-frame clones and lacks some. The sample holds approximately 220,000 clones, roughly nine tenths seen once. The age range of participants was 18 to 89 years, with residence in about two dozen US areas. Per germline, CDR1 LNHDA and CDR2 SQIVND (reference sequence). This CDR3 has 15 residues. V dropped 1 base and J dropped 7 bases, with 14 bases sitting between them. The TCR sequence derives from a woman aged 18-29 years in a cohort exposed to, infected with or recovered from COVID-19 (not recorded which). Material: PBMCs or T cells enriched from blood (not recorded which). The V gene is TRBV19, the J gene TRBJ1-5; maybe TRBD1 (5 bases). The CDR3 region is CASSIGPGRGQPQHF. The CDR3 DNA sequence: TGTGCCAGTAGTATAGGGCCGGGACGGGGGCAGCCCCAGCATTTT. The full variable domain, in which reference TRBV19 and TRBJ1-5 provide the parts outside the CDR3, is DGGITQSPKYLFRKEGQNVTLSCEQNLNHDAMYWYRQDPGQGLRLIYYSQIVNDFQKGDIAEGYSVSREKKESFPLTVTSAQKNPTAFYLCASSIGPGRGQPQHFGDGTRLSIL.